This T cell receptor beta chain was obtained from a study of T cells in Graves' hyperthyroidism and ophthalmopathy. Study-wide points: Most expanded thyroid clonotypes above 0.001 also appeared in blood.

Patients were excluded because of uncontrolled infection, other autoimmune disease, pregnancy or lactation. RNA transcripts gave rise to amplified TCR beta CDR3 regions. Initially, a first-round RT-PCR of the TCR CDR3 employed the HTBI primer set. TCRdb re-called the multiplex PCR reads through MiXCR, storing one row per CDR3 protein. The sample lists some 510,000 distinct CDR3 sequences, about a fifth seen once, with approximately 25% in the top ten. Trimming pared 2 bases from V and 5 bases from J, leaving 16 bases between. Germline CDR1 SGHRS, CDR2 YFSETQ. CDR3 length: 15 amino acids. At least ten counts were recorded for this clonotype. The antigen is undetermined.

The genes are TRBV5-1 and TRBJ2-5; a possible D gene is TRBD2 (6 bases). The sequence derives from a man between 18 and 29 years old with Graves' hyperthyroidism. Sequenced sample: blood. The CDR3 nucleotides read TGCGCCAGCAGCTTTGGAGGGGCCGGGTGGGAGACCCAGTACTTC. Protein sequence: CASSFGGAGWETQYF.